The rows below give T cell receptor beta chains drawn from one sample of a study of graft-versus-host responses after intestinal transplantation. Generated by immunoSEQ multiplex PCR, the TCRdb table keeps only in-frame clones and is missing some. The sample lists about 9,800 clones; roughly 89% were seen once. The sequences come from PBMCs, collected 43 to 45 days after intestinal transplant. The receptors derive from a human patient who received an intestinal transplant, so some T cells may come from the graft donor. Each CDR3 is given with its conserved first and last residue. The D gene is left open where the match is weak. Only part of the rows carry a size: once, few, many, or a class if the clone is expanded.

j_call | v_call | clone_size | d_call | cdr3_nt | cdr3_aa
TRBJ2-7 | TRBV10-3 | NA | TRBD2 | TGTGCCATCGGAGCGGGAGACCTCTCCTACGAGCAGTACTTC | CAIGAGDLSYEQYF
TRBJ1-5 | TRBV28 | NA | NA | TGTGCCAGCAGGTACATAGATAGCAATCAGCCCCAGCATTTT | CASRYIDSNQPQHF
TRBJ2-6 | TRBV10-2 | NA | NA | TGCGCCAGCAGTGAAGCCTACTCTGGGGCCAACGTCCTGACTTTC | CASSEAYSGANVLTF
TRBJ2-7 | TRBV10-2 | few | NA | TGCGCCAGCAAGTTAGTGGGTCGCGAGCAGTACTTC | CASKLVGREQYF
TRBJ1-1 | TRBV4-3 | NA | NA | TGCGCCAGCAGCCAAGATCTGGGTGAGATGGCTTTCTTT | CASSQDLGEMAFF
TRBJ2-7 | TRBV28 | NA | NA | TGTGCCAGCAGCGTGACTGGGACTGGCGGCGAGCAGTACTTC | CASSVTGTGGEQYF
TRBJ2-3 | TRBV29-1 | NA | NA | TGCAGCGTTGCCCCCGGCACAGATACGCAGTATTTT | CSVAPGTDTQYF
TRBJ2-1 | TRBV11-3 | NA | TRBD2 | TGTGCCAGCAGCCTTCCGGGACTAGCGGGGCACAATGAGCAGTTCTTC | CASSLPGLAGHNEQFF
TRBJ2-3 | TRBV11-2 | NA | NA | TGTGCCAGCAGCTTAGATGGGGATACGCAGTATTTT | CASSLDGDTQYF
TRBJ2-1 | TRBV29-1 | NA | NA | TGCAGCGCCTTCCCGACTAGTGAGCAGTTCTTC | CSAFPTSEQFF
TRBJ2-2 | TRBV5-4 | NA | NA | TGTGCCAGCAGCTTGGGGGGACAGAACACCGGGGAGCTGTTTTTT | CASSLGGQNTGELFF
TRBJ2-1 | TRBV9 | NA | NA | TGTGCCAGCAGTGCTCTGGATTACAATGAGCAGTTCTTC | CASSALDYNEQFF
TRBJ2-7 | TRBV2 | once | NA | TGTGCCAGCAGTGTTTTCGTACGATGGGCTATTTACGAGCAGTACTTC | CASSVFVRWAIYEQYF
TRBJ2-3 | TRBV10-2 | NA | NA | TGCGCCAGCTCAACCGCGGGCCTCTTGGCAGATACGCAGTATTTT | CASSTAGLLADTQYF
TRBJ1-1 | TRBV4-1 | NA | NA | TGCGCCAGCAGCCATTCGTCGACTGAAGCTTTCTTT | CASSHSSTEAFF
TRBJ2-1 | TRBV5-1 | NA | TRBD1 | TGCGCCAGCAGCCCCTCCGGGACAGGGGCAGGGGAGCAGTTCTTC | CASSPSGTGAGEQFF
TRBJ1-2 | TRBV5-6 | NA | TRBD1 | TGTGCCAGCAGCTCAACCGGGACAGCGGATGTCTATGGCTACACCTTC | CASSSTGTADVYGYTF
TRBJ2-5 | TRBV5-1 | NA | TRBD1 | TGCGCCAGCAGGAGGACAGGGCTGATGGGAGAGACCCAGTACTTC | CASRRTGLMGETQYF
TRBJ2-7 | TRBV6-5 | once | TRBD2 | TGTGCCAGCAGTTACGGCCTAGCGGGGGTTTACGAGCAGTACTTC | CASSYGLAGVYEQYF
TRBJ1-1 | TRBV7-9 | NA | NA | TGTGCCAGCAGCGTACAGGGAGTTGAAGCTTTCTTT | CASSVQGVEAFF
TRBJ2-7 | TRBV30 | NA | NA | TGTGCCTGGACCCAGGAGAGCGGGTCCCTCTACGAGCAGTACTTC | CAWTQESGSLYEQYF
TRBJ2-3 | TRBV5-6 | NA | NA | TGTGCCAGCAGCTCTCGGCCCCGCCAAGATACGCAGTATTTT | CASSSRPRQDTQYF
TRBJ1-1 | TRBV11-2 | once | TRBD1 | TGTGCCAGCAGCCACTGGGGAGGACAGGGTTACAGTGAAGCTTTCTTT | CASSHWGGQGYSEAFF